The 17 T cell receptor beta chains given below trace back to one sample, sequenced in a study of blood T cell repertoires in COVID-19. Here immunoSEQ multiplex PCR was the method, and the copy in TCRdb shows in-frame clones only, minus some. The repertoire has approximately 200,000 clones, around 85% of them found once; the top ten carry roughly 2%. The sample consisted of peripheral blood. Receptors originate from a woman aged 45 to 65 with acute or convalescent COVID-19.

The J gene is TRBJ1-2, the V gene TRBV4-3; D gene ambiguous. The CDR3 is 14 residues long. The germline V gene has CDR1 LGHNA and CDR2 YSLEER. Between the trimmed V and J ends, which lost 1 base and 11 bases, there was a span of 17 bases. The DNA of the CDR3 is TGCGCCAGCAGCCAAGTTGCGGGAAGGGAAAGTTACACCTTC. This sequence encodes CASSQVAGRESYTF.

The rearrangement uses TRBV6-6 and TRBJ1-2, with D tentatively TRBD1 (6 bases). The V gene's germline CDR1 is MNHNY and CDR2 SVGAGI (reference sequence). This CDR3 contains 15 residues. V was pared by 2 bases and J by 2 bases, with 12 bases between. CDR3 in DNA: TGTGCCAGCAGTTACGAAGCAGGGGAGAACTATGGCTACACCTTC. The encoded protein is CASSYEAGENYGYTF.

For the CDR3, the DNA is TGTGCCAGTAGTATCGGACTAGCGGCCCACAATGAGCAGTTCTTC. Translating it yields CASSIGLAAHNEQFF. V and J are TRBV19 and TRBJ2-1; 10 bases are shared with TRBD2. This CDR3 is built from 15 residues. V was clipped by 3 bases and J by 5 bases; unmatched bases: 4. CDR1 is LNHDA and CDR2 is SQIVND in the germline V gene (reference sequence).

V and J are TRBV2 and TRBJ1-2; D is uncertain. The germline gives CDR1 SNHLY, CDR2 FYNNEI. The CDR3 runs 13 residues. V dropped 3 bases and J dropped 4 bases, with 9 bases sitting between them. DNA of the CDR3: TGTGCCAGCAGTGACAGTATTTTCTATGGCTACACCTTC. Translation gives CASSDSIFYGYTF.

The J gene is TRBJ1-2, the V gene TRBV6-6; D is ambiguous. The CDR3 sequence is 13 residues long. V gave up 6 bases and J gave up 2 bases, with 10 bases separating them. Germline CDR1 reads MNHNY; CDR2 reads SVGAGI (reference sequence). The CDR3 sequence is CASSPTQNYGYTF. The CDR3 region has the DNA TGTGCCAGCAGCCCCACACAGAACTATGGCTACACCTTC.

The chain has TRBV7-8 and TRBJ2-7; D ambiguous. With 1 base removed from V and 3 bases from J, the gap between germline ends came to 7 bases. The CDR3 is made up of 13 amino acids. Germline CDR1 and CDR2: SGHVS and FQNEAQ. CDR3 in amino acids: CASSLGQIYEQYF. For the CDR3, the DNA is TGTGCCAGCAGCTTAGGTCAAATCTACGAGCAGTACTTC.

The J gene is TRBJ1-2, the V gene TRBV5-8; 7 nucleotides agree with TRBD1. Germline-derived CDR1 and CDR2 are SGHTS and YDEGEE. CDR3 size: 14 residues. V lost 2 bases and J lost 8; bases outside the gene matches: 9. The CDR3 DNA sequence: TGTGCCAGCAGCTTAAATCCACAGGGGAGCGGCTACACCTTC. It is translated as CASSLNPQGSGYTF.

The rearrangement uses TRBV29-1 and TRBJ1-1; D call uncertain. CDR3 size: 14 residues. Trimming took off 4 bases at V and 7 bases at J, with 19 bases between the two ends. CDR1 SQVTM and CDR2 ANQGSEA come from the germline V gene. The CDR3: CSVGLGRDGIEAFF. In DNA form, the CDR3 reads TGCAGCGTTGGACTAGGAAGGGATGGCATTGAAGCTTTCTTT. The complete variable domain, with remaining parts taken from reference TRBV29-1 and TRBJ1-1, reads SAVISQKPSRDICQRGTSLTIQCQVDSQVTMMFWYRQQPGQSLTLIATANQGSEATYESGFVIDKFPISRPNLTFSTLTVSNMSPEDSSIYLCSVGLGRDGIEAFFGQGTRLTVV.

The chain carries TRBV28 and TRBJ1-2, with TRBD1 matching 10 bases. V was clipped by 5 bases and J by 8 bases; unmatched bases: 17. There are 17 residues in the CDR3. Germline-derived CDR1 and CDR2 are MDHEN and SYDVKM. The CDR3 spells CASSPWGTGARIWGYTF. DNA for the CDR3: TGTGCCAGCAGTCCCTGGGGGACAGGGGCCAGAATATGGGGCTACACCTTC.

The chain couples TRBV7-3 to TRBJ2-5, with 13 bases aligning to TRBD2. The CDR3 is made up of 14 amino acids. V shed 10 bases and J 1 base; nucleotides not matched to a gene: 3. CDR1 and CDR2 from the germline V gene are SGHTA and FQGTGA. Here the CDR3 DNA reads TGTGCCATTGGGACTAGCGGGGTCCAAGAGACCCAGTACTTC. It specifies CAIGTSGVQETQYF.

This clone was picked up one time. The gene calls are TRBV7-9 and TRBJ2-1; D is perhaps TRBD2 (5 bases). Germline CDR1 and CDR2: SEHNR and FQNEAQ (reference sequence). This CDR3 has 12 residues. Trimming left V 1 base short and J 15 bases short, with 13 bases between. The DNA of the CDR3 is TGTGCCAGCAGCTTAGAGGCTAGCTTCAGGTTCTTC. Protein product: CASSLEASFRFF. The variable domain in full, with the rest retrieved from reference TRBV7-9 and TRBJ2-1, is DTGVSQNPRHKITKRGQNVTFRCDPISEHNRLYWYRQTLGQGPEFLTYFQNEAQLEKSRLLSDRFSAERPKGSFSTLEIQRTEQGDSAMYLCASSLEASFRFFGPGTRLTVL.

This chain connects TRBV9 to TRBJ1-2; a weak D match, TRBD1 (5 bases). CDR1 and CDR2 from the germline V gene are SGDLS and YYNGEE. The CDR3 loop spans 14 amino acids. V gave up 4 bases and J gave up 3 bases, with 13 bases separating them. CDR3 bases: TGTGCCAGCAGCAATCACGGAGGGGACTATGGCTACACCTTC. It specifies CASSNHGGDYGYTF.

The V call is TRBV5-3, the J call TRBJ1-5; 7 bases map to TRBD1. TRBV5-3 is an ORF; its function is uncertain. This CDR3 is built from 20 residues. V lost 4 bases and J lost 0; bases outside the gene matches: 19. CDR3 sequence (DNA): TGTGCCAGAAGCCACCTTATTGGACAGGTGAGACCGTATAGCAATCAGCCCCAGCATTTT. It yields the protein CARSHLIGQVRPYSNQPQHF.

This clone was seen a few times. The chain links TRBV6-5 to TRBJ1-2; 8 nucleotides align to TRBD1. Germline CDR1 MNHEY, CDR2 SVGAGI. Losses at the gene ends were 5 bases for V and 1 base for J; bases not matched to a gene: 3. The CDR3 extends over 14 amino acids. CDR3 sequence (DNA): TGTGCCAGCAGTCGGACAGGGATTAACTATGGCTACACCTTC. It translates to CASSRTGINYGYTF.

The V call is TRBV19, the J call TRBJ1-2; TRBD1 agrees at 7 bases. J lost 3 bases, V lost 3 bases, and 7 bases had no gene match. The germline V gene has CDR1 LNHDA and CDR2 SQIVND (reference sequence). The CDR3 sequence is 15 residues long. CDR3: CASSINRGADYGYTF. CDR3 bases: TGTGCCAGTAGTATTAACAGGGGCGCGGACTATGGCTACACCTTC.

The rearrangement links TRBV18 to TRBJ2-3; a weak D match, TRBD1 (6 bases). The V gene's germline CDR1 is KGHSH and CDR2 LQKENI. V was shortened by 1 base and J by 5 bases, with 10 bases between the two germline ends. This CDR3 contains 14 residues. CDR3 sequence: CASSPRVGGDTQYF. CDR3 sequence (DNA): TGTGCCAGCTCACCACGGGTAGGGGGAGATACGCAGTATTTT.

CDR3 sequence (DNA): TGTGCCAGCAGAAGACCCGGGGAGAGCTCCTACGAGCAGTACTTC. This sequence encodes CASRRPGESSYEQYF. The chain combines TRBV6-5 with TRBJ2-7; D is perhaps TRBD2 (5 bases). The CDR3 consists of 15 residues. The V end lost 6 bases, the J end lost 0 bases, and 15 bases lay between the germline ends. Germline assignment: CDR1 MNHEY and CDR2 SVGAGI.